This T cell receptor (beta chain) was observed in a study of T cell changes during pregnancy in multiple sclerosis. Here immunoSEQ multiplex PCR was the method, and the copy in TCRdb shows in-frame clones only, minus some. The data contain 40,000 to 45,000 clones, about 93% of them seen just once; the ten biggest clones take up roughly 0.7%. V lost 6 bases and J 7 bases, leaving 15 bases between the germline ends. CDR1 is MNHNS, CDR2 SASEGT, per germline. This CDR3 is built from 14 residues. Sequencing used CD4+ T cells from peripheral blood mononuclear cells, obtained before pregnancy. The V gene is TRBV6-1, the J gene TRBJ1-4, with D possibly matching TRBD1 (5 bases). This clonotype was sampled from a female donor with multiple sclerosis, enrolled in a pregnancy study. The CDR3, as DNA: TGTGCCAGCAGCCTCACGCAGGGAGGTGAAAAACTGTTTTTT. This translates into CASSLTQGGEKLFF.